Below, one TCR beta chain is given with its context. The antigen remains undetermined. The sample originates from a study of cytomegalovirus exposure and HLA in healthy donors. Study-wide results and limits: A later look showed TCR association rates differing by HLA locus, highest for DRB1 and lowest for HLA-C.

The V end lost 3 bases, the J end lost 7 bases, and 12 bases lay between the germline ends. The germline gives CDR1 MDHEN, CDR2 SYDVKM. The CDR3 extends over 13 amino acids. Researchers ran the PCR with 60 Vbeta and 13 Jbeta primers. Sequencing was performed with immunoSEQ multiplex PCR; in TCRdb, only in-frame clones are kept and a portion is missing. The sample has 150,000 to 170,000 clones, 75% to 85% seen once; the top ten hold less than 8.5%. The sequence came from a man in his thirties or forties in good health and CMV-seropositive. Input material: PBMCs. V gene TRBV28 combines with J gene TRBJ2-5; D is possibly TRBD2 (6 bases). This chain's CDR3 is CASSFRGSGTQYF. The CDR3 region has the DNA TGTGCCAGCAGTTTCCGGGGGAGCGGGACCCAGTACTTC. Together with reference TRBV28 and TRBJ2-5, the CDR3 gives the full variable domain: DVKVTQSSRYLVKRTGEKVFLECVQDMDHENMFWYRQDPGLGLRLIYFSYDVKMKEKGDIPEGYSVSREKKERFSLILESASTNQTSMYLCASSFRGSGTQYFGPGTRLLVL.